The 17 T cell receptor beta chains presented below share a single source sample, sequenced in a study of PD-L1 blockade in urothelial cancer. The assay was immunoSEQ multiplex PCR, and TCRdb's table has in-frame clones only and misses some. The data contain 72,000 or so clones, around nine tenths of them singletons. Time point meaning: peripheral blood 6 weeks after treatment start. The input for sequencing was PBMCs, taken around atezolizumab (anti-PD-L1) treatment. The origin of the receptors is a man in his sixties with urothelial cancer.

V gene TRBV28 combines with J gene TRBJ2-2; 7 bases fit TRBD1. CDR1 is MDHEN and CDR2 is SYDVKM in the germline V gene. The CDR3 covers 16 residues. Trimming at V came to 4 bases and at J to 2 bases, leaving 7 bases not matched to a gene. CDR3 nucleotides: TGTGCCAGCAGTTATTCGGGACAGCAAAACACCGGGGAGCTGTTTTTT. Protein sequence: CASSYSGQQNTGELFF.

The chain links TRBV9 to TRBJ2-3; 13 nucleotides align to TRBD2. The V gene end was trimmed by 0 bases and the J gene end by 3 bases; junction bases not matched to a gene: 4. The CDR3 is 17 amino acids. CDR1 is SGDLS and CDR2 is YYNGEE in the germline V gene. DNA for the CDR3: TGTGCCAGCAGCGTAGTGGGACTAGCGGGATTGACAGATACGCAGTATTTT. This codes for CASSVVGLAGLTDTQYF. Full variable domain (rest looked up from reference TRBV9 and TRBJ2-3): DSGVTQTPKHLITATGQRVTLRCSPRSGDLSVYWYQQSLDQGLQFLIQYYNGEERAKGNILERFSAQQFPDLHSELNLSSLELGDSALYFCASSVVGLAGLTDTQYFGPGTRLTVL.

CDR3 loop: CASSLLAGGPWNEQFF. CDR3 nucleotides: TGTGCCAGCAGCTTACTGGCGGGGGGGCCTTGGAATGAGCAGTTCTTC. The chain joins TRBV7-6 to TRBJ2-1; 9 nucleotides align to TRBD2. V lost 2 bases and J lost 7; bases outside the gene matches: 9. The CDR3 sequence is 16 residues long. Germline lookup yields CDR1 SGHVS and CDR2 FNYEAQ.

The CDR3, as DNA: TGTGCCTGGAGTCCTTTGGGGACAGGCTTTTACAATGAGCAGTTCTTC. This encodes CAWSPLGTGFYNEQFF. The chain employs TRBV30 and TRBJ2-1; 8 nucleotides agree with TRBD1. Germline CDR1 and CDR2: GTSNPN and SVGIG (reference sequence). CDR3 length: 16 residues. V was pared by 2 bases and J by 4 bases, with 10 bases of the junction left unmatched.

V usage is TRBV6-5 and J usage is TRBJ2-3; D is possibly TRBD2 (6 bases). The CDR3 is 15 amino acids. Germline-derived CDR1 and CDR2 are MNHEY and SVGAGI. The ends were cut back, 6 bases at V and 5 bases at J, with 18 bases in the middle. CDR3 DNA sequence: TGTGCCAGCAGCTACACGAGGCGGCGGGGAGATACGCAGTATTTT. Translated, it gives CASSYTRRRGDTQYF.

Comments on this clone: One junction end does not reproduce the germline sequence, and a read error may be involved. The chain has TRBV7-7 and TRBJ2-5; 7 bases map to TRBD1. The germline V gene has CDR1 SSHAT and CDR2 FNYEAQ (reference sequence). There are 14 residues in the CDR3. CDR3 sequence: CASSTSTGQETQYF. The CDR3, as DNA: TGTGCTAGCAGCACCTCGACAGGGCAAGAGACCCAGTACTTC.

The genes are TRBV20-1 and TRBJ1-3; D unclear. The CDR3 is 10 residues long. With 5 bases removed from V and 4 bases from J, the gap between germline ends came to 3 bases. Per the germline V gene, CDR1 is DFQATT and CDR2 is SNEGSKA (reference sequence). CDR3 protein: CSALGNTIYF. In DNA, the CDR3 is TGCAGTGCTTTAGGAAACACCATATATTTT.

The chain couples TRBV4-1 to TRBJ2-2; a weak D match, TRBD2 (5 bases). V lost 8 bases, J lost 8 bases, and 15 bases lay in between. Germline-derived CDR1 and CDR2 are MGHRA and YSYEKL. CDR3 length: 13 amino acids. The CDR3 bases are TGCGCCAGCGAACTAGTGACTACTGGGGAGCTGTTTTTT. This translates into CASELVTTGELFF.

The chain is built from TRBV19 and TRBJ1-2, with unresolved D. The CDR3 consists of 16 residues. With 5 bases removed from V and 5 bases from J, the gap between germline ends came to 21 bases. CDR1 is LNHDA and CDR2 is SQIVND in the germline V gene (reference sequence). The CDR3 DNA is TGTGCCAGTAGTTCACCCGCCGACTCGTGGTTGTATGGCTACACCTTC. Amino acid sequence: CASSSPADSWLYGYTF.

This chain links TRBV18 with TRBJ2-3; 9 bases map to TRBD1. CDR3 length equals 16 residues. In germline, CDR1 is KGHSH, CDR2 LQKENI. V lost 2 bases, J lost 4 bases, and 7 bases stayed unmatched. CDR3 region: CASSPTGGAFSDTQYF. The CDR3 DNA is TGTGCCAGCTCACCAACAGGGGGCGCATTTTCAGATACGCAGTATTTT.

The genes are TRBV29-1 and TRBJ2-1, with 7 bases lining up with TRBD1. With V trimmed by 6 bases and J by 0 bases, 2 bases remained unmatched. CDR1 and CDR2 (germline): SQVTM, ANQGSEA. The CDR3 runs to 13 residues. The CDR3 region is CSVRDSSYNEQFF. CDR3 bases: TGCAGCGTCCGGGACAGCTCCTACAATGAGCAGTTCTTC.

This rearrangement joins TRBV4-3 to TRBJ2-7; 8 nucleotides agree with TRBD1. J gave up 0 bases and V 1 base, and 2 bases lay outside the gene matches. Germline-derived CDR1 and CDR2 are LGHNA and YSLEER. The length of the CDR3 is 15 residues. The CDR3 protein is CASSQVTGDSYEQYF. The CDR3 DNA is TGCGCCAGCAGCCAAGTGACAGGGGACTCCTACGAGCAGTACTTC.

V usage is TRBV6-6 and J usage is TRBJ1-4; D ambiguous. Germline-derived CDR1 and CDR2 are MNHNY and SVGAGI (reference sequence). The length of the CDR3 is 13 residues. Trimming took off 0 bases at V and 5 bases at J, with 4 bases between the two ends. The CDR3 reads CASSYSRNEKLFF. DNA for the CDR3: TGTGCCAGCAGTTACTCCCGGAATGAAAAACTGTTTTTT.

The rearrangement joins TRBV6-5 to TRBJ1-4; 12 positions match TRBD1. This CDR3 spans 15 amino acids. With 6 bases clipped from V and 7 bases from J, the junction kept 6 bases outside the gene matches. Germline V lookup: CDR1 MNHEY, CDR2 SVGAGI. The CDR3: CASSRDRGRGEKLFF. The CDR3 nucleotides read TGTGCCAGCAGCCGGGACAGGGGGCGCGGTGAAAAACTGTTTTTT.

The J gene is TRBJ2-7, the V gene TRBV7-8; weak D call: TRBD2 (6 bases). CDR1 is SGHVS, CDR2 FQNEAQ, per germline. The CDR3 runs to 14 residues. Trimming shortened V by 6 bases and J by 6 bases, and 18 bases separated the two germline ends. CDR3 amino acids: CASRGIGSVGEQYF. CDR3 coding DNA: TGTGCCAGCAGGGGTATCGGGAGCGTAGGCGAGCAGTACTTC.

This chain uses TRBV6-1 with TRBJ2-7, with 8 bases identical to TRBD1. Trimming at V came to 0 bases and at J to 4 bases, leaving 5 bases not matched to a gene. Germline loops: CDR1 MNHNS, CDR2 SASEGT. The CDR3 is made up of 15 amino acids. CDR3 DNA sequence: TGTGCCAGCAGTGAAGCTTGGACAGGGAGTTACGAGCAGTACTTC. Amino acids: CASSEAWTGSYEQYF.

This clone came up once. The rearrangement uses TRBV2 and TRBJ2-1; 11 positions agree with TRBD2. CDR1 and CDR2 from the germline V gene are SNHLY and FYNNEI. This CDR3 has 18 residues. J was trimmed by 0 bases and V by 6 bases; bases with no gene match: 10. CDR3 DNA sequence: TGTGCCAGCAGGGGACTAGCGGCAGACCATAGCTCCTACAATGAGCAGTTCTTC. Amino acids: CASRGLAADHSSYNEQFF.